Following are 12 T cell receptor beta chains from one sample sequenced in a study of shared clonotypes between healthy human individuals. Data came from immunoSEQ multiplex PCR; TCRdb stores just in-frame clones and leaves some out. This table has approximately 440,000 clones, more than 70% appearing once. The specimen was PBMCs. Receptor source: a woman between 40 and 50 years old in good health. Some clones in this sample may be carry-over from other donors' samples.

The rearrangement uses TRBV7-8 and TRBJ1-2; D unresolved. The CDR3 has 16 amino acids. V was pared by 1 base and J by 8 bases, with 20 bases between. Germline-derived CDR1 and CDR2 are SGHVS and FQNEAQ. In nucleotides, the CDR3 is TGTGCCAGCAGCTTAGAACGGCAGGCCTTTAGGGAAGGCTACACCTTC. Its translation is CASSLERQAFREGYTF.

In regard to this clone: Just one base apart from a much larger clone, this may be a read error. V usage is TRBV28 and J usage is TRBJ1-1, with D uncertain. From germline, CDR1 is MDHEN and CDR2 SYDVKM. This CDR3 region has 15 residues. The CDR3: CASSLWSRMNAEAFF. CDR3 DNA sequence: TGTGCCAGCAGTTTATGGTCCAGAATGAACGCTGAAGCTTTCTTT.

The genes are TRBV2 and TRBJ1-4; no reliable D call. The germline gives CDR1 SNHLY, CDR2 FYNNEI. This CDR3 is 12 amino acids long. Trimming removed 3 bases at V and 7 bases at J, with 6 bases between. CDR3 nucleotides: TGTGCCAGCAGTGAGGGCCCTGAAAAACTGTTTTTT. Translation gives CASSEGPEKLFF.

The chain couples TRBV10-3 to TRBJ2-1, with 10 bases matching TRBD1. The CDR3 is 14 residues long. CDR1 is ENHRY and CDR2 is SYGVKD in the germline V gene. V trimming: 6 bases; J trimming: 7 bases; junction bases outside the gene matches: 6. CDR3 loop: CAIRSGQGINEQFF. The CDR3 DNA sequence: TGTGCCATCAGGTCGGGACAGGGGATAAATGAGCAGTTCTTC.

This clone has just one count. The chain links TRBV4-2 to TRBJ2-7, with D tentatively TRBD1 (5 bases). Looked up from germline, CDR1 is LGHNA and CDR2 is YNFKEQ. Trimming removed 0 bases at V and 6 bases at J, with 15 bases between. The length of the CDR3 is 15 residues. CDR3 protein: CASSQDFPRVSEQYF. The CDR3 coding sequence is TGTGCCAGCAGCCAAGACTTTCCCAGGGTCTCCGAGCAGTACTTC.

DNA of the CDR3: TGTGCCAGCAGCTCACGGGACAGGGGGATACCTGGAAACACCATATATTTT. Encoded protein: CASSSRDRGIPGNTIYF. This chain connects TRBV14 to TRBJ1-3, with 11 bases lining up with TRBD1. Trimming cost V 5 bases and J 2 bases; bases outside gene matches: 8. The CDR3 runs to 17 residues. In germline, CDR1 is SGHDN, CDR2 FVKESK.

As regards this clone: The likely explanation is a read error, given a far larger clone one base away. Other nucleotide sequences from this sample produce the same CDR3. The chain combines TRBV30 with TRBJ1-2; D is undetermined. CDR3 length equals 13 residues. Germline CDR1 GTSNPN, CDR2 SVGIG (reference sequence). CDR3 nucleotide sequence: TGTGCTTGGAAGGCTCCCCCTAACTATGGCTACACCTTC. This codes for CAWKAPPNYGYTF.

This clone was observed at least ten times. Other DNA sequences from this sample encode an identical CDR3 as well. V and J are TRBV27 and TRBJ2-2; D is unclear. CDR3 size: 13 residues. V was clipped by 2 bases and J by 4 bases, with 5 bases between them. From germline, CDR1 is MNHEY and CDR2 SMNVEV (reference sequence). The CDR3 bases are TGTGCCAGCAGTTTAACGGGCACCGGGGAGCTGTTTTTT. As protein: CASSLTGTGELFF.

The rearrangement joins TRBV5-4 to TRBJ2-3; D perhaps matches TRBD2 (6 bases). The length of the CDR3 is 16 residues. V shed 0 bases and J shed 2 bases, with 13 bases lying between them. Germline CDR1 reads SGHNT; CDR2 reads YYREEE (reference sequence). CDR3 DNA: TGTGCCAGCAGCTTGGGGTCTAGCGCTGACACAGATACGCAGTATTTT. It yields the protein CASSLGSSADTDTQYF.

V usage is TRBV5-4 and J usage is TRBJ2-3; either TRBD1 or TRBD2 may fit D (7 bases each). CDR3 length equals 15 residues. Trimming pared 4 bases from V and 0 bases from J, leaving 12 bases between. CDR1 is SGHNT, CDR2 YYREEE, per germline (reference sequence). The CDR3 reads CASSPGGGSTDTQYF. Written as DNA, the CDR3 is TGTGCCAGCAGCCCAGGGGGAGGGAGCACAGATACGCAGTATTTT.

This clone showed up just once. The same CDR3 is also encoded by other DNA sequences in this sample. V is TRBV9 and J is TRBJ1-1; 9 positions match TRBD1. V was clipped by 3 bases and J by 5 bases; unmatched bases: 2. The CDR3 is 13 amino acids. The germline gives CDR1 SGDLS, CDR2 YYNGEE. CDR3 bases: TGTGCCAGCAGCGCCGGGACAGGGACTGAAGCTTTCTTT. As protein: CASSAGTGTEAFF.

This clone was seen once. The chain joins TRBV6-4 to TRBJ2-1, with 16 bases fitting TRBD2. After removal of 6 bases from V and 5 bases from J, the junction contained 13 bases not matched to a gene. From germline, CDR1 is MRHNA and CDR2 SNTAGT. The CDR3 sequence is 19 residues long. CDR3 in DNA: TGTGCCAGCAGGCCGCCGGGACTAGCGGGAGGGCCCGAGGACAATGAGCAGTTCTTC. The encoded protein is CASRPPGLAGGPEDNEQFF.